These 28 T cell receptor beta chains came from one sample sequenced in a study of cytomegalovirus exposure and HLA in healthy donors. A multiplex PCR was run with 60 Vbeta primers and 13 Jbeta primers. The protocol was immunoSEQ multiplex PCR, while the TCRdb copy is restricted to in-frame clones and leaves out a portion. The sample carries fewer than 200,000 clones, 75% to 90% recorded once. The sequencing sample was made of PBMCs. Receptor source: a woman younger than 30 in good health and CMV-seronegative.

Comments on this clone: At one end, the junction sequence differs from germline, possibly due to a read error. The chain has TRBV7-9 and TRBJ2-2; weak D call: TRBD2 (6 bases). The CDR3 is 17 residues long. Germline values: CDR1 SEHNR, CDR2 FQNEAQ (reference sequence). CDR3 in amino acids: CSSSFQAGGGFTGELFF. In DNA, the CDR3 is TGTTCCAGCAGCTTTCAGGCTGGTGGGGGGTTCACCGGGGAGCTGTTTTTT.

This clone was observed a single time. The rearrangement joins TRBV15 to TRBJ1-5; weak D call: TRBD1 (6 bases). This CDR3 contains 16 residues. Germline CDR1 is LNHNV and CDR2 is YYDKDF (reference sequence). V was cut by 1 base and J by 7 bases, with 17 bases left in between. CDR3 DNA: TGTGCCACCAGCAGAGTCGACGGGACACTAAACCAGCCCCAGCATTTT. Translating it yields CATSRVDGTLNQPQHF.

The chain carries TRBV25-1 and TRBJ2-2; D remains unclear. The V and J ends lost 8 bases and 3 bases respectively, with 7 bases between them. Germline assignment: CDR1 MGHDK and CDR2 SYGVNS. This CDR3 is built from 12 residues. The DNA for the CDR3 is TGTGCCAGCGGCGGCTACACCGGGGAGCTGTTTTTT. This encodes CASGGYTGELFF.

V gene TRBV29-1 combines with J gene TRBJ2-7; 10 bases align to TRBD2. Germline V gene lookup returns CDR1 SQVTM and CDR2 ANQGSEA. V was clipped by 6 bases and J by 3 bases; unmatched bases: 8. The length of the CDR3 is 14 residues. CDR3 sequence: CSVVPGTSVYEQYF. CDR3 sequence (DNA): TGCAGCGTGGTGCCCGGGACTAGCGTCTACGAGCAGTACTTC.

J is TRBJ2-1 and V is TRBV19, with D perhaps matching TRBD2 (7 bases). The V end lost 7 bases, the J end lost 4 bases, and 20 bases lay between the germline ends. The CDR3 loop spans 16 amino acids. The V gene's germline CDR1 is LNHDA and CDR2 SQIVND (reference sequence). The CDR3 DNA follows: TGTGCCAGTACTCGGGGGGTCGGGGGCCTTTACAATGAGCAGTTCTTC. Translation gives CASTRGVGGLYNEQFF.

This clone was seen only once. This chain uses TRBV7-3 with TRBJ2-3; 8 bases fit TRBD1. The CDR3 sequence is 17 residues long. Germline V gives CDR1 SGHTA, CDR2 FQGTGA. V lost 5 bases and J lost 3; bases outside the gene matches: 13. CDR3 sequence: CASSPFRQGAKTDTQYF. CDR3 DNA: TGTGCCAGCAGCCCGTTTAGGCAGGGGGCGAAGACAGATACGCAGTATTTT.

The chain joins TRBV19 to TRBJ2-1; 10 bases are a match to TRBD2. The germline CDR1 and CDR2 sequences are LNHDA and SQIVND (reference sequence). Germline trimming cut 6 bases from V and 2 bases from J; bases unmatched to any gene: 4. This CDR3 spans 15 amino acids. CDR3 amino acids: CASRISGGAYNEQFF. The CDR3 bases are TGTGCCAGTAGAATAAGCGGGGGGGCCTACAATGAGCAGTTCTTC. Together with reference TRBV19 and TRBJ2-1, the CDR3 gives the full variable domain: DGGITQSPKYLFRKEGQNVTLSCEQNLNHDAMYWYRQDPGQGLRLIYYSQIVNDFQKGDIAEGYSVSREKKESFPLTVTSAQKNPTAFYLCASRISGGAYNEQFFGPGTRLTVL.

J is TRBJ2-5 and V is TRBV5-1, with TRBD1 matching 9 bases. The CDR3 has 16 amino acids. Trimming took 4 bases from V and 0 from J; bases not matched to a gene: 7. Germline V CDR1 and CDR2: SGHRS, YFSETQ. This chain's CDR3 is CASSAGTGLYQETQYF. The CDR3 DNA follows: TGCGCCAGCAGCGCGGGGACAGGGTTGTACCAAGAGACCCAGTACTTC.

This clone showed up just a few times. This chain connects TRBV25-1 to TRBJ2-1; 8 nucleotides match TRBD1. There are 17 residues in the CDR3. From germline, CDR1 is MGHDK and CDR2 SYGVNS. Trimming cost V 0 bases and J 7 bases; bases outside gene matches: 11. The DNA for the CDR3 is TGTGCCAGCAGTGAATATGGTCCAGGGGGCTATAGGAATGAGCAGTTCTTC. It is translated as CASSEYGPGGYRNEQFF. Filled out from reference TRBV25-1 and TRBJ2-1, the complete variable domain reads EADIYQTPRYLVIGTGKKITLECSQTMGHDKMYWYQQDPGMELHLIHYSYGVNSTEKGDLSSESTVSRIRTEHFPLTLESARPSHTSQYLCASSEYGPGGYRNEQFFGPGTRLTVL.

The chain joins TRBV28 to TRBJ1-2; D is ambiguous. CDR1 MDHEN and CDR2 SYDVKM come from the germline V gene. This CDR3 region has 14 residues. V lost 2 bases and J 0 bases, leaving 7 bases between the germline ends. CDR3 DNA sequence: TGTGCCAGCAGTTTAGTACAGACTAACTATGGCTACACCTTC. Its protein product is CASSLVQTNYGYTF.

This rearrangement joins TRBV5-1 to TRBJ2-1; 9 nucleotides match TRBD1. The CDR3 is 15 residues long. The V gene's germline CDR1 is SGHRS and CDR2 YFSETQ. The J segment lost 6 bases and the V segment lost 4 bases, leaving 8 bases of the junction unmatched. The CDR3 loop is CASSPGTGSPNEQFF. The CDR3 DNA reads TGCGCCAGCAGCCCAGGGACAGGGTCCCCCAATGAGCAGTTCTTC.

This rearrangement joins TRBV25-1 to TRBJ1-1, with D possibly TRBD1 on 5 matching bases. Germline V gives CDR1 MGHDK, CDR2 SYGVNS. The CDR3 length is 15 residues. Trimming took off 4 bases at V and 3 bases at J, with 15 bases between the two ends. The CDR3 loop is CASSVQGGRYTEAFF. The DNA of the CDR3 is TGTGCCAGCAGTGTTCAGGGAGGGAGGTACACTGAAGCTTTCTTT.

The CDR3 nucleotides read TGTGCCAGCAGCCCCACAGCGGAGGACTACAATGAGCAGTTCTTC. Its protein is CASSPTAEDYNEQFF. The J gene is TRBJ2-1, the V gene TRBV9; possibly TRBD2 for D (5 bases). This CDR3 contains 15 residues. V was clipped by 4 bases and J by 3 bases, with 14 bases between them. Germline V gene sequence: CDR1 SGDLS, CDR2 YYNGEE.

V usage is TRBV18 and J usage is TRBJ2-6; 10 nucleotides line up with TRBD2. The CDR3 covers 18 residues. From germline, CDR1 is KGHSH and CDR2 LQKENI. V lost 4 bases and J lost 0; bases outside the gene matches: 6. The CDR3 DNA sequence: TGTGCCAGCTCACAAAAACTAGCGGGGAACTCTGGGGCCAACGTCCTGACTTTC. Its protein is CASSQKLAGNSGANVLTF.

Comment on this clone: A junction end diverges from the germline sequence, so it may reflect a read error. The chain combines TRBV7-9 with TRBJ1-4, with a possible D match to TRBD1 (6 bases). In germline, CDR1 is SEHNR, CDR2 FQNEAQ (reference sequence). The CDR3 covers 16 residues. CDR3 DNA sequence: TGTTCCAGCAGCTTAGTTACAGGGAGAGGCCCCGGAAAAGGGTTTTTT. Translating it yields CSSSLVTGRGPGKGFF.

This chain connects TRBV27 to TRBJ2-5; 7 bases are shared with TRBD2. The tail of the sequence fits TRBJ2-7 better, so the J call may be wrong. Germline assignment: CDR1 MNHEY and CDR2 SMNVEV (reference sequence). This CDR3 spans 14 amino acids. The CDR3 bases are TGTGCCAGCAGTCTAATCCCCGGGAGGTACGAGCAGTACTTC. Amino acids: CASSLIPGRYEQYF.

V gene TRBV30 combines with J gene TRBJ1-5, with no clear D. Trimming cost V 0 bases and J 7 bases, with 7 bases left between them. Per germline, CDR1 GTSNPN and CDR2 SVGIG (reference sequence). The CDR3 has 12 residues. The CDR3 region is CAWSVHGQPQHF. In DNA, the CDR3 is TGTGCCTGGAGTGTACATGGCCAGCCCCAGCATTTT.

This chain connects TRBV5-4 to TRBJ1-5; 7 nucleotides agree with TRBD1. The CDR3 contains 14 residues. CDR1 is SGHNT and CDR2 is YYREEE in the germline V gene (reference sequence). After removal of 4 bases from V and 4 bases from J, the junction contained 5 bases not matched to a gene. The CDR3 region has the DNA TGTGCCAGCAGCCTAGACAGGGCTAATCAGCCCCAGCATTTT. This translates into CASSLDRANQPQHF.

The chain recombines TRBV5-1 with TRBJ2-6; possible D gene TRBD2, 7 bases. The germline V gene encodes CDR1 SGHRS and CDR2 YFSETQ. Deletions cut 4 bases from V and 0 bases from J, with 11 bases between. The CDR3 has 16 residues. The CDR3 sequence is CASSAGAPSGANVLTF. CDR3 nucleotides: TGCGCCAGCAGCGCGGGGGCCCCCTCTGGGGCCAACGTCCTGACTTTC. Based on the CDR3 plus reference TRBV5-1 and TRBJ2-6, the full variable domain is KAGVTQTPRYLIKTRGQQVTLSCSPISGHRSVSWYQQTPGQGLQFLFEYFSETQRNKGNFPGRFSGRQFSNSRSEMNVSTLELGDSALYLCASSAGAPSGANVLTFGAGSRLTVL.

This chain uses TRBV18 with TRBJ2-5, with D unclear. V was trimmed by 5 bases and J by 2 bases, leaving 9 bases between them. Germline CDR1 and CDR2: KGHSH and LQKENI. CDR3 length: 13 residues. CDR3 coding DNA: TGTGCCAGCTCAACTACACTGCAAGAGACCCAGTACTTC. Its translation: CASSTTLQETQYF.

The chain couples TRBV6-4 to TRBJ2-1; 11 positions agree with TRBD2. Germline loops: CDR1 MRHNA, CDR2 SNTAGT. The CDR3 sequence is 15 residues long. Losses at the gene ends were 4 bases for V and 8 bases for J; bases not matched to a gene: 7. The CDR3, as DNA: TGTGCCAGCAGTGTAACTGCTAGCGGGGGGTATGAGCAGTTCTTC. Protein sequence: CASSVTASGGYEQFF.

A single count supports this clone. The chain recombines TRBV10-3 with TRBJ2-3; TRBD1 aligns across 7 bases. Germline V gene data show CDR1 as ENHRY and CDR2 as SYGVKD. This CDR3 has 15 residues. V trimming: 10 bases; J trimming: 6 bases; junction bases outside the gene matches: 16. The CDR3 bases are TGTGCCACCAGGTGGGACAGTGATTTTTTGGATACGCAGTATTTT. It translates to CATRWDSDFLDTQYF.

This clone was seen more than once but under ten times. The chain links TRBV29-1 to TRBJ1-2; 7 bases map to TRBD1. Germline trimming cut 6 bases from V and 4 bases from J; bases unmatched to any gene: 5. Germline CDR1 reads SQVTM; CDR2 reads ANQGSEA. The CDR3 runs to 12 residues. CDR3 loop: CSVFQGGYGYTF. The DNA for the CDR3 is TGCAGCGTCTTCCAGGGGGGCTATGGCTACACCTTC.

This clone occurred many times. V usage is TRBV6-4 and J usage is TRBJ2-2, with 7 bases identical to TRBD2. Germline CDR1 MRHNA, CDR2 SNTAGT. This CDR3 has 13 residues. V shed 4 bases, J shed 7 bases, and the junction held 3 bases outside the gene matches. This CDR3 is CASSGTSNGELFF. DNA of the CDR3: TGTGCCAGCAGTGGGACTAGTAACGGGGAGCTGTTTTTT.

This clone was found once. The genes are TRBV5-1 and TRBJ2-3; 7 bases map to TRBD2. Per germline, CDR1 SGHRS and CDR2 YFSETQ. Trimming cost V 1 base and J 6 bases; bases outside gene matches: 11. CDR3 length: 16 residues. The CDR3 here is CASSLIGAGVVDTQYF. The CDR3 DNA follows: TGCGCCAGCAGCTTGATCGGTGCGGGAGTGGTCGATACGCAGTATTTT.

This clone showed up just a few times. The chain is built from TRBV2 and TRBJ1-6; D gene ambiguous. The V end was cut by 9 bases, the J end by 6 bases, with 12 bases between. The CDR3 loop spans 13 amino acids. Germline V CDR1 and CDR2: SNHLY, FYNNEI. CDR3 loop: CASRRVTNSPLHF. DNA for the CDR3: TGTGCCAGTCGGCGGGTAACTAATTCACCCCTCCACTTT.

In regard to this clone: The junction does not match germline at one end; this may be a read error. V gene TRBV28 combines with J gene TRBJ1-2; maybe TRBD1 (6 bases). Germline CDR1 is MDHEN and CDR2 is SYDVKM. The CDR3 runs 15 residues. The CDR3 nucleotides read TGTGCCAGCAGCCGAGGGGCAGGGGTTGGGTATGGCCACACCTTC. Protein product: CASSRGAGVGYGHTF.

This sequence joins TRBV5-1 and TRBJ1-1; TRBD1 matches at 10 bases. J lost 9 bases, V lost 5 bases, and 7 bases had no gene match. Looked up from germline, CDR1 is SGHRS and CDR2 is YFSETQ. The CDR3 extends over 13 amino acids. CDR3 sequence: CASRPDRGKQAFF. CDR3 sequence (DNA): TGCGCCAGCAGACCGGACAGGGGGAAACAAGCTTTCTTT.